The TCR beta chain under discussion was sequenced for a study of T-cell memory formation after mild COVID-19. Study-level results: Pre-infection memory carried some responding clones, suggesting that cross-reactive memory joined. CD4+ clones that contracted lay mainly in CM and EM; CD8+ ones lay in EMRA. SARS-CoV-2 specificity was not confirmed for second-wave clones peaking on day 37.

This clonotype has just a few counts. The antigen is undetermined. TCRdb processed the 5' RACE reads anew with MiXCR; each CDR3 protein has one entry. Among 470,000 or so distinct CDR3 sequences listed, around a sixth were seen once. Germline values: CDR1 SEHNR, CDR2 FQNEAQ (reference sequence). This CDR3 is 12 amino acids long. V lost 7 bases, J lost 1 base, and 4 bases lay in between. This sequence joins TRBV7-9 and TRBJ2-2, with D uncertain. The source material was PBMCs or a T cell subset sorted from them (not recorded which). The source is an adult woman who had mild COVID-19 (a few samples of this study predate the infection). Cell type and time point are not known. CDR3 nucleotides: TGTGCCAGCACGCAGAACACCGGGGAGCTGTTTTTT. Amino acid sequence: CASTQNTGELFF.